A single T cell receptor beta chain is shown here with its context. The antigen is unknown. This is likely a read error, given that the CDR3 carries no conserved phenylalanine or tryptophan at its end. RNA transcripts yielded amplified TCR beta CDR3 regions. TCR CDR3 underwent first-round RT-PCR with the HTBI primer set. TCRdb analysed the multiplex PCR reads with MiXCR anew, one entry per CDR3 protein. The profile covers 89,000 or so distinct CDR3 sequences, with approximately 39% appearing a single time and approximately 10% taken by the ten largest. The data are from a study of T cells in Graves' hyperthyroidism and ophthalmopathy. Points from the study as a whole: Blood also held most thyroid clonotypes expanded beyond 0.001.

The study enrolled patients aged 18 to 65 with newly diagnosed hyperthyroidism of under 2 months' duration. Uncontrolled infections, other autoimmune diseases, pregnancy or lactation led to exclusion of patients. V gave up 4 bases and J gave up 1 base; unmatched junction bases: 7. The CDR3 is 16 residues long. From germline, CDR1 is MDHEN and CDR2 SYDVKM. The rearrangement joins TRBV28 to TRBJ1-5; 7 positions match TRBD1. The origin of this receptor is a woman under 40 with Graves' hyperthyroidism. The material sequenced was peripheral blood or thyroid tissue (not recorded which). The CDR3 region is CASSYLHRGSNQPQHS. CDR3 bases: TGTGCCAGCAGTTACTTACACAGGGGAAGCAATCAGCCCCAGCATTCT.